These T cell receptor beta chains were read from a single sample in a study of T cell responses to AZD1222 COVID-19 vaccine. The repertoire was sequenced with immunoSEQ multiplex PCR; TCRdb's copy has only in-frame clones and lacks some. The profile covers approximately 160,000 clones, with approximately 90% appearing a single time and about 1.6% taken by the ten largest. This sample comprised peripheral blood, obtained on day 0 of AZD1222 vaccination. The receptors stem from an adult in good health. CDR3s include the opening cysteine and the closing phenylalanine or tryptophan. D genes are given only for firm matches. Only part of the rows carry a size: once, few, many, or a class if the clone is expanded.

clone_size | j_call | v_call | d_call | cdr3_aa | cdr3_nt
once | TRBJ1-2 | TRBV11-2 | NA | CASSLDLQVYGYTF | TGTGCCAGCAGCTTAGATCTCCAGGTCTATGGCTACACCTTC
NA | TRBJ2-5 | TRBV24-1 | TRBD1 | CATSGGGRWETQYF | TGTGCCACCAGTGGAGGGGGCAGGTGGGAGACCCAGTACTTC
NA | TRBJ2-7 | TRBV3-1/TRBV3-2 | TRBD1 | CASSQTSTGRVYEQYF | TGTGCCAGCAGCCAAACTTCGACAGGGCGGGTATACGAGCAGTACTTC
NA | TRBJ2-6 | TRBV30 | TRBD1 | CASDRGGSGANVLTF | TGTGCCTCGGACAGGGGAGGCTCTGGGGCCAACGTCCTGACTTTC
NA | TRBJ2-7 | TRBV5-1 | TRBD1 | CASSVDGQGPYEQYF | TGCGCCAGCAGCGTGGACGGACAGGGCCCCTACGAGCAGTACTTC
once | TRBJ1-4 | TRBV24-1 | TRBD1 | CATSDPGQGEKLFF | TGTGCCACCAGTGATCCCGGACAGGGGGAAAAACTGTTTTTT
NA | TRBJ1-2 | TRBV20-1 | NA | CSASRQSYTF | TGCAGTGCTAGCCGGCAGAGCTACACCTTC
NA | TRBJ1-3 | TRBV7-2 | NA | CASSLSPAGNTIYF | TGTGCCAGCAGCTTATCTCCCGCGGGGAACACCATATATTTT
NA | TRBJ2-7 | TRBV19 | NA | CASSTPGGGEQYF | TGTGCCAGTAGTACCCCAGGAGGGGGCGAGCAGTACTTC
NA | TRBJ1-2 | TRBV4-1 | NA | CASSQGGGDRYGYTF | TGCGCCAGCAGCCAAGGGGGAGGGGACCGTTATGGCTACACCTTC
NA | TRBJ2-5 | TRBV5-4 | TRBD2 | CASSSNILARPQETQYF | TGTGCCAGCAGCTCGAACATACTAGCGCGACCCCAAGAGACCCAGTACTTC
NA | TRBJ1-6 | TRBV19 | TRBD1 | CASERTGHNSPLHF | TGTGCCAGTGAAAGGACAGGTCATAATTCACCCCTCCACTTT
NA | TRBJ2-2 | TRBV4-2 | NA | CASSRYRVDTGELFF | TGTGCCAGCAGCCGGTACAGGGTTGACACCGGGGAGCTGTTTTTT
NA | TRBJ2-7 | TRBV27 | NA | CASSSPGLSSSYEQYF | TGTGCCAGCAGTTCTCCGGGACTCTCTAGCTCCTACGAGCAGTACTTC
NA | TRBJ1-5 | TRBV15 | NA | CATSRDLGGPQHF | TGTGCCACCAGCAGAGATCTTGGCGGGCCCCAGCATTTT
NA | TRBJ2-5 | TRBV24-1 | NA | CATSPGRETQYF | TGTGCCACGTCGCCAGGGCGCGAGACCCAGTACTTC
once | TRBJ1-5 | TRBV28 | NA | CASKAVSNQPQHF | TGTGCCAGCAAGGCAGTTAGCAATCAGCCCCAGCATTTT
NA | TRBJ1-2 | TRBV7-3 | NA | CASSLNRDGYGYTF | TGTGCCAGCAGCTTAAACCGGGACGGCTATGGCTACACCTTC
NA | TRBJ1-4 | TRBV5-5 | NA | CASSLDWATNEKLFF | TGTGCCAGCAGCTTGGATTGGGCAACTAATGAAAAACTGTTTTTT
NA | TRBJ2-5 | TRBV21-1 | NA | CASSKVRLIAGAFQETQYF | TGTGCCAGCAGCAAGGTGCGCCTAATAGCGGGGGCCTTCCAAGAGACCCAGTACTTC
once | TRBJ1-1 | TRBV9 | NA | CASSVWARDTEAFF | TGTGCCAGCAGCGTATGGGCCAGGGACACTGAAGCTTTCTTT
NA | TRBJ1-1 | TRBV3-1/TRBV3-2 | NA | CASSHRDRPMKAFF | TGTGCCAGCAGCCATAGAGACCGTCCGATGAAAGCTTTCTTT
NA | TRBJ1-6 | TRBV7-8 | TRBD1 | CASSSRDRGSNSPLHF | TGTGCCAGCAGCTCGAGGGACAGGGGTAGTAATTCACCCCTCCACTTT
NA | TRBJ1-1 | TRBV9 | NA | CASSPSGQMNTEAFF | TGTGCCAGCAGCCCGAGCGGACAAATGAACACTGAAGCTTTCTTT
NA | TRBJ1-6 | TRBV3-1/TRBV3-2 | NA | CASSQAGLSSYNSPLHF | TGTGCCAGCAGCCAAGCCGGGCTGAGCTCCTATAATTCACCCCTCCACTTT
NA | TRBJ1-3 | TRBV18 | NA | CASSPFEATSGNTIYF | TGTGCCAGCTCACCTTTTGAAGCAACCTCTGGAAACACCATATATTTT
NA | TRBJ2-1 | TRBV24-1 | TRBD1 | CATSDVTGASSYNEQFF | TGTGCCACCAGTGATGTGACAGGGGCGAGCTCCTACAATGAGCAGTTCTTC
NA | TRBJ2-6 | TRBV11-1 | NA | CASSPEGYSGANVLTF | TGTGCCAGCAGCCCCGAAGGATACTCTGGGGCCAACGTCCTGACTTTC
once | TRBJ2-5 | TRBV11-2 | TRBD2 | CASSSDVGGAGETQYF | TGTGCCAGCAGCTCAGACGTCGGGGGGGCAGGAGAGACCCAGTACTTC
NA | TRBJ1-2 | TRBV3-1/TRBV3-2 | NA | CASSPPDSGAYGYTF | TGTGCCAGCAGCCCGCCGGACTCCGGGGCCTATGGCTACACCTTC
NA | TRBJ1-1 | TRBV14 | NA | CASSHYGRGRVNTEAFF | TGTGCCAGCAGCCATTATGGCAGGGGCCGGGTGAACACTGAAGCTTTCTTT
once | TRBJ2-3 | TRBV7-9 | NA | CASSPQPGTDTQYF | TGTGCCAGCAGCCCCCAACCCGGCACAGATACGCAGTATTTT
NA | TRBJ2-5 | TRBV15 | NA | CATASSSARYETQYF | TGTGCCACCGCCTCGTCTAGCGCGCGGTATGAGACCCAGTACTTC
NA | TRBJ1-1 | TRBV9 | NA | CASSVGDINTEAFF | TGTGCCAGCAGCGTAGGAGACATCAACACTGAAGCTTTCTTT
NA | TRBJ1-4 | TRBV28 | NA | CATRGEKLFF | TGTGCCACGAGGGGGGAAAAACTGTTTTTT
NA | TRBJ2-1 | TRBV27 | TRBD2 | CASSLFVWGVGGVSSYNEQFF | TGTGCCAGCAGTTTATTTGTTTGGGGTGTTGGGGGGGTGAGCTCCTACAATGAGCAGTTCTTC
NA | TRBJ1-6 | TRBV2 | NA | CASRVAGTNNSPLHF | TGTGCCAGCAGAGTTGCAGGGACAAATAATTCACCCCTCCACTTT
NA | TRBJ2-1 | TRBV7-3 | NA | CASSQSTYNEQFF | TGTGCCAGCAGCCAATCTACCTACAATGAGCAGTTCTTC
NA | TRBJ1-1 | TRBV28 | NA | CASAPFRTNTEAFF | TGTGCCAGCGCCCCGTTCCGGACGAACACTGAAGCTTTCTTT
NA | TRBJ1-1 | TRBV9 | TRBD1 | CASSVGTQGVNTEAFF | TGTGCCAGCAGCGTGGGGACACAGGGGGTGAACACTGAAGCTTTCTTT
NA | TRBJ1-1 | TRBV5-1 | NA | CASSLDKATNTEAFF | TGCGCCAGCAGCTTGGACAAAGCCACGAACACTGAAGCTTTCTTT
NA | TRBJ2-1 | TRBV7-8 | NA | CASSRPPGFEQFF | TGTGCCAGCAGCCGACCCCCCGGGTTTGAGCAGTTCTTC
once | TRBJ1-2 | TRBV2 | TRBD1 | CASRRQGARVPSSFGYTF | TGTGCCAGCAGGCGACAGGGGGCGCGGGTCCCCTCATCCTTTGGCTACACCTTC
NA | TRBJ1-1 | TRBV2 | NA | CASSLTAVGTEAFF | TGTGCCAGCTCCCTGACGGCGGTGGGGACTGAAGCTTTCTTT
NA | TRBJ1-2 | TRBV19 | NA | CASSIGGGGYTF | TGTGCCAGTAGTATTGGTGGCGGTGGCTACACCTTC
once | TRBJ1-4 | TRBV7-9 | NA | CASSLEGRGKLFF | TGTGCCAGCAGCTTAGAGGGAAGAGGAAAACTGTTTTTT
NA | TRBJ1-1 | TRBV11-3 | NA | CASSLQAPYVFF | TGTGCCAGCAGCTTACAGGCCCCGTACGTTTTCTTT
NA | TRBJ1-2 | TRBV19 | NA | CASSTLREGEGYTF | TGTGCCAGTAGTACCCTCCGAGAGGGGGAAGGCTACACCTTC
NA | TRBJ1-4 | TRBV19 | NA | CASTTWGAEKLFF | TGTGCCAGTACCACTTGGGGGGCTGAAAAACTGTTTTTT
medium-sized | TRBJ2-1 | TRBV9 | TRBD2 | CASSLSGGEYNEQFF | TGTGCCAGCAGCCTTAGCGGGGGGGAGTACAATGAGCAGTTCTTC
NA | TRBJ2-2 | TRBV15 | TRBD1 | CATSTYQGAAGELFF | TGTGCCACCAGCACATATCAGGGGGCGGCCGGGGAGCTGTTTTTT
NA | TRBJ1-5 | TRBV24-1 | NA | CATSEYSNQPQHF | TGTGCCACCAGTGAGTATAGCAATCAGCCCCAGCATTTT
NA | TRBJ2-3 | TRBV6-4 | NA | CASSSEGSHTDTQYF | TGTGCCAGCAGTTCAGAGGGCTCCCATACAGATACGCAGTATTTT
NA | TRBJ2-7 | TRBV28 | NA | CASSSRGYEQYF | TGTGCCAGCAGTAGCAGGGGTTACGAGCAGTACTTC
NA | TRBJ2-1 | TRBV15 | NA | CATSSGGLPNEQFF | TGTGCCACCAGCAGCGGGGGACTCCCCAATGAGCAGTTCTTC
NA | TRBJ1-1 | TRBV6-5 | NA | CASSYSISGNTEAFF | TGTGCCAGCAGTTACTCGATCTCAGGGAACACTGAAGCTTTCTTT
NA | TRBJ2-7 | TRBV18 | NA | CASSDVSSYEQYF | TGTGCCAGCTCGGACGTAAGTTCCTACGAGCAGTACTTC
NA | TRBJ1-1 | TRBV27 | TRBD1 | CASITARDRGRPFF | TGTGCCAGCATAACCGCCAGGGACAGAGGCCGGCCTTTCTTT
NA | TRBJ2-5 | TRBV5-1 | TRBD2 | CASSLGSSGGRETQYF | TGCGCCAGCAGCTTGGGGTCTAGCGGGGGGAGAGAGACCCAGTACTTC
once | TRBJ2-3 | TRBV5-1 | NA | CASSFSSWEEATQYF | TGCGCCAGCAGCTTTAGTTCGTGGGAGGAAGCCACGCAGTATTTT